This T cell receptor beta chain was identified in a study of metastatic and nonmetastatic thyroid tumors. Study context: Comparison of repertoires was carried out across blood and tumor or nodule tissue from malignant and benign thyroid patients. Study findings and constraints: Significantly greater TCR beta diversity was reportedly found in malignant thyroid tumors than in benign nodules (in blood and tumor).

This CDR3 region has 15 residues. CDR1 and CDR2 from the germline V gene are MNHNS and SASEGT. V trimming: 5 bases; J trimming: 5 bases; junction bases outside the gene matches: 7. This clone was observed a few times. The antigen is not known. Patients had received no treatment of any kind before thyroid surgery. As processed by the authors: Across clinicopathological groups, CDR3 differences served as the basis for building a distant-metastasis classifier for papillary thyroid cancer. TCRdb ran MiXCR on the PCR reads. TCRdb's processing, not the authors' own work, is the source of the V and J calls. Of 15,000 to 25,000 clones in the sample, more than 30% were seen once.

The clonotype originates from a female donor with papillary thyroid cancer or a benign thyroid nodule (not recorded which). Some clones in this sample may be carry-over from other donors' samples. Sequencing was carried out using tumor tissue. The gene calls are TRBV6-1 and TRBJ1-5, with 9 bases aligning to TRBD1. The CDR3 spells CASSSGTGRHQPQHF. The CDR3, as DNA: TGTGCCAGCAGTTCCGGGACAGGGCGGCATCAGCCCCAGCATTTT.